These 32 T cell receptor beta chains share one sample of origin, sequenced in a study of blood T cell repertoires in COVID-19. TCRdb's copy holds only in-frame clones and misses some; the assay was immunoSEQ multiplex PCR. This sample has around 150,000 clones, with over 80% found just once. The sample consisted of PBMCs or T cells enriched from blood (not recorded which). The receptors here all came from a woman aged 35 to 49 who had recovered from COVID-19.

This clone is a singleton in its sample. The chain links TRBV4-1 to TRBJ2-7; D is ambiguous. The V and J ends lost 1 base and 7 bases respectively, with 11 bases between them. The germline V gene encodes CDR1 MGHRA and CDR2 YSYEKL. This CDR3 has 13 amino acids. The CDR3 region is CASSQGFSREQYF. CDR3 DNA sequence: TGCGCCAGCAGCCAAGGGTTTTCGAGGGAGCAGTACTTC.

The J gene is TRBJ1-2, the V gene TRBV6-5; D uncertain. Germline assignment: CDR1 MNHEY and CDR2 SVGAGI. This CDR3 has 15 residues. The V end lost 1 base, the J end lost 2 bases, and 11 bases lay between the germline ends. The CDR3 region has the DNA TGTGCCAGCAGTTACTTCCCCAGATCGAACTATGGCTACACCTTC. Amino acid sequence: CASSYFPRSNYGYTF.

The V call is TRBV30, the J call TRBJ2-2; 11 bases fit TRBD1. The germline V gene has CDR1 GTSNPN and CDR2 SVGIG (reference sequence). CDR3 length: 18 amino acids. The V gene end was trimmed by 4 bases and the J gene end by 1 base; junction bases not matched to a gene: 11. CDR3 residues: CAWNPLPGQGVNTGELFF. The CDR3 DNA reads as TGTGCCTGGAACCCTCTCCCGGGACAGGGGGTGAACACCGGGGAGCTGTTTTTT.

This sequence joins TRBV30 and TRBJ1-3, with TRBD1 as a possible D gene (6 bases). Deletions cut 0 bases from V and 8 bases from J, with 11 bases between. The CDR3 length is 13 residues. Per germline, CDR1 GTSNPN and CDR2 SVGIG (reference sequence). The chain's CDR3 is CAWSVNRADTIYF. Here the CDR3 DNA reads TGTGCCTGGAGTGTTAACAGGGCTGACACCATATATTTT.

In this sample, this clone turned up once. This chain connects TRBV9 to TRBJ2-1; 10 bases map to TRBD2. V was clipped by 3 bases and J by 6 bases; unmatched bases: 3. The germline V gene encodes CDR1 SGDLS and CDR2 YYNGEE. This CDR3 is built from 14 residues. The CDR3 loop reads CASSETSGFNEQFF. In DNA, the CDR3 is TGTGCCAGCAGCGAGACTAGCGGGTTCAATGAGCAGTTCTTC.

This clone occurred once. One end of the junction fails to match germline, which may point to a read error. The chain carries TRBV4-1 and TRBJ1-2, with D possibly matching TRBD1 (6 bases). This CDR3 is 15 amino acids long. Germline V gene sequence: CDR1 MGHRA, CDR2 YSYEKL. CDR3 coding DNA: TGCGCCAGCAGCCAAGATTGGGACATATACTATGGCCACACCTTC. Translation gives CASSQDWDIYYGHTF.

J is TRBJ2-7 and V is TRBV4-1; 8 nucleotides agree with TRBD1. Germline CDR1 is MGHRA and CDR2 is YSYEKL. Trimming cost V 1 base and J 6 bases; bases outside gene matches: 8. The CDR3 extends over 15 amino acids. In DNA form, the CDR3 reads TGCGCCAGCAGCCAAGGGACAGGGTCTGTTGGCGAGCAGTACTTC. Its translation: CASSQGTGSVGEQYF.

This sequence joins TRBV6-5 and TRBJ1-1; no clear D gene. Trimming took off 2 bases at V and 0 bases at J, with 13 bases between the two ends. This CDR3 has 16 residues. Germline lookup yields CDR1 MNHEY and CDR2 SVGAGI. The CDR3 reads CASSYAFGSMNTEAFF. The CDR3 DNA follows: TGTGCCAGCAGTTACGCCTTCGGGAGCATGAACACTGAAGCTTTCTTT.

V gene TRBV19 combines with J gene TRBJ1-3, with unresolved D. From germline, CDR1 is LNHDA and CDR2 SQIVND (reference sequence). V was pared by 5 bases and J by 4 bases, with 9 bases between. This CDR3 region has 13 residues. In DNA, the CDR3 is TGTGCCAGTAGTCCGGGTATCGGAAACACCATATATTTT. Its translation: CASSPGIGNTIYF.

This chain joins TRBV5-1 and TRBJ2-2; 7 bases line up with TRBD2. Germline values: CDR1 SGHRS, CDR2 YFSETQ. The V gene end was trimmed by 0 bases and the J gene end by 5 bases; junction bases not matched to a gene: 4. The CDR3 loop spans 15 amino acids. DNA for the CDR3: TGCGCCAGCAGCTTGGCCGGGGAGGGAACCGGGGAGCTGTTTTTT. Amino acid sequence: CASSLAGEGTGELFF.

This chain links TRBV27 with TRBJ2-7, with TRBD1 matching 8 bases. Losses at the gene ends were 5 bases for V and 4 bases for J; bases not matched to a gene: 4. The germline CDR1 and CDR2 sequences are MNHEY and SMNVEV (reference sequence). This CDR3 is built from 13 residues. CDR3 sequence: CASSVGTGYEQYF. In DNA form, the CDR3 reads TGTGCCAGCAGTGTGGGGACAGGATACGAGCAGTACTTC.

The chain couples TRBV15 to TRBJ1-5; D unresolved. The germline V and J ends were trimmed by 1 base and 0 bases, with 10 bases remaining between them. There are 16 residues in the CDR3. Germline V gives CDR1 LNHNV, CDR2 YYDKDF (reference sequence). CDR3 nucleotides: TGTGCCACCAGCAGAGTTGAAGTCTATAGCAATCAGCCCCAGCATTTT. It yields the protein CATSRVEVYSNQPQHF.

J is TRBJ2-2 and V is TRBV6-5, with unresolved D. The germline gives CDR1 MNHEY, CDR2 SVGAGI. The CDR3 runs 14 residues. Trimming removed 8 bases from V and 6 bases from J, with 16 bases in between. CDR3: CASRLQEFAGELFF. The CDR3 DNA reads TGTGCCAGCCGCCTTCAGGAATTCGCCGGGGAGCTGTTTTTT.

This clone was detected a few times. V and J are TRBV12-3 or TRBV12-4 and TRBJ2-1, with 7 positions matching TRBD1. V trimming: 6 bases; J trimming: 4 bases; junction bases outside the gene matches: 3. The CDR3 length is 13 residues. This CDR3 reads CASSRTGYNEQFF. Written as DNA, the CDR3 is TGTGCCAGCAGCCGGACAGGATACAATGAGCAGTTCTTC.

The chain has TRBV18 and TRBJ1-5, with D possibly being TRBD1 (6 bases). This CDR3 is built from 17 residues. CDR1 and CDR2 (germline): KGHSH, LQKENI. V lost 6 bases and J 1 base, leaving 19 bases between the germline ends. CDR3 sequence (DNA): TGTGCCAGCTCCCCGGACAGATTAACAACGAGCAATCAGCCCCAGCATTTT. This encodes CASSPDRLTTSNQPQHF.

The CDR3 protein is CARSSLGPGQQDEQFF. The CDR3, as DNA: TGTGCCAGAAGCTCACTCGGACCAGGACAGCAAGATGAGCAGTTCTTC. The chain uses TRBV7-5 and TRBJ2-1; the table's TRBD1 call for D was not verified on the DNA. TRBV7-5 represents a pseudogene. The CDR3 extends over 16 amino acids.

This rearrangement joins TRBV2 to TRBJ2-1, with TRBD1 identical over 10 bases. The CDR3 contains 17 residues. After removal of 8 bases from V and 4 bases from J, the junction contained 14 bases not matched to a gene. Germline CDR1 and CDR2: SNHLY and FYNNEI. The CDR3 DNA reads TGTGCCAGCTCCCGGGACAGGGGATCGGGGCTTTACAATGAGCAGTTCTTC. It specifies CASSRDRGSGLYNEQFF. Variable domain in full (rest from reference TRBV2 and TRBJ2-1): EPEVTQTPSHQVTQMGQEVILRCVPISNHLYFYWYRQILGQKVEFLVSFYNNEISEKSEIFDDQFSVERPDGSNFTLKIRSTKLEDSAMYFCASSRDRGSGLYNEQFFGPGTRLTVL.

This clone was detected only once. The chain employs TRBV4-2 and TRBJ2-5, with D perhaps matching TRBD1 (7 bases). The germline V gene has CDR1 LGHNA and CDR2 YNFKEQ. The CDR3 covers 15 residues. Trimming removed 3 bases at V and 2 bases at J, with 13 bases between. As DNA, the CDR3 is TGTGCCAGCAGCCAGGCCAGGGGGAGGCAAGAGACCCAGTACTTC. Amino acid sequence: CASSQARGRQETQYF.

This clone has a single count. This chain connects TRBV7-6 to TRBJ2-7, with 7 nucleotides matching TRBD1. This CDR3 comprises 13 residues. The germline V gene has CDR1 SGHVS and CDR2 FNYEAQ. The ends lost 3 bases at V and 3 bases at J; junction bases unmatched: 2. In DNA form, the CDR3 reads TGTGCCAGCAGCTTCGGGGACAGCTACGAGCAGTACTTC. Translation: CASSFGDSYEQYF.

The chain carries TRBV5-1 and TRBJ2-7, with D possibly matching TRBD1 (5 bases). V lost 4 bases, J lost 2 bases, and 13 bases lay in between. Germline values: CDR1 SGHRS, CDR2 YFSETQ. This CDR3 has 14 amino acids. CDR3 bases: TGCGCCAGCAGCCCGCAGGGTCCTCCCTACGAGCAGTACTTC. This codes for CASSPQGPPYEQYF.

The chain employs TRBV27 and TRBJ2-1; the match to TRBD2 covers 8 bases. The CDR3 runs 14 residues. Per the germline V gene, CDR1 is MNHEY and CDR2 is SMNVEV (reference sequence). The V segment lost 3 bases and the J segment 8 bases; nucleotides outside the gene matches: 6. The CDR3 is CASSLASGYDEQFF. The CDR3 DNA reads TGTGCCAGCAGTTTGGCTAGCGGGTACGATGAGCAGTTCTTC.

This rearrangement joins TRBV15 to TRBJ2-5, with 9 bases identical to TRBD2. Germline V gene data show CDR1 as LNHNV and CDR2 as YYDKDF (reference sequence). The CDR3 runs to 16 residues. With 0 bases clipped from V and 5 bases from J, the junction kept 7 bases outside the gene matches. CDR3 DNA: TGTGCCACCAGCAGAGATATGCGGGGGGGCTGGGAGACCCAGTACTTC. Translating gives CATSRDMRGGWETQYF.

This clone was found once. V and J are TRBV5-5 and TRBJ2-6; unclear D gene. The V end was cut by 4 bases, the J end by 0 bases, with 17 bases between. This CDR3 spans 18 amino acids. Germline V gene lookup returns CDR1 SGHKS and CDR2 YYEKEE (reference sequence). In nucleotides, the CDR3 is TGTGCCAGCAGCGATTCAAAGACTGAGAGCTCTGGGGCCAACGTCCTGACTTTC. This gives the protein CASSDSKTESSGANVLTF. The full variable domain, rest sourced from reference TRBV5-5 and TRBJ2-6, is DAGVTQSPTHLIKTRGQQVTLRCSPISGHKSVSWYQQVLGQGPQFIFQYYEKEERGRGNFPDRFSARQFPNYSSELNVNALLLGDSALYLCASSDSKTESSGANVLTFGAGSRLTVL.

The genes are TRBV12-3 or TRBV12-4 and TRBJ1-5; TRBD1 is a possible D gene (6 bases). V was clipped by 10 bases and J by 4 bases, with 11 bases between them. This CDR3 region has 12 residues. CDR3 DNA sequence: TGTGCCACGGTCAGGGGTAATCAGCCCCAGCATTTT. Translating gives CATVRGNQPQHF.

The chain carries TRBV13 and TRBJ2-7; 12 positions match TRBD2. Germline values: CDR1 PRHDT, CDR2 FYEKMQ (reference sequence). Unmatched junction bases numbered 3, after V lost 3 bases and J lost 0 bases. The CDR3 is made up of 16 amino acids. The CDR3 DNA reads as TGTGCCAGCAGCTTTACTAGCGGGAGGCCCTCCTACGAGCAGTACTTC. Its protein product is CASSFTSGRPSYEQYF.

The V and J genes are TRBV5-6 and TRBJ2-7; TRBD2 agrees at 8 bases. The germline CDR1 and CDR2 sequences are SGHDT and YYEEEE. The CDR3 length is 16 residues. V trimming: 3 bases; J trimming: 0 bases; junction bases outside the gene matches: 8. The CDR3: CASSYGAGGNSYEQYF. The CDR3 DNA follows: TGTGCCAGCAGCTATGGGGCGGGAGGAAACTCCTACGAGCAGTACTTC.

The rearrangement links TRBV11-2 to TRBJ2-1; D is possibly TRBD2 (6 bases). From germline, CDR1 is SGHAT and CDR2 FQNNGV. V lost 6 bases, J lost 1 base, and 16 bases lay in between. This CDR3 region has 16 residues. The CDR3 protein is CASSRFGSGSYNEQFF. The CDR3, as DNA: TGTGCCAGCAGTCGTTTCGGGAGCGGGTCCTACAATGAGCAGTTCTTC.

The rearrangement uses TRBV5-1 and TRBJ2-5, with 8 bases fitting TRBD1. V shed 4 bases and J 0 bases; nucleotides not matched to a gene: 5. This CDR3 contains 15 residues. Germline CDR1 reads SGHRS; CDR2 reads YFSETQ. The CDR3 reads CASSPDRGDQETQYF. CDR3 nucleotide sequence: TGCGCCAGCAGCCCTGACAGGGGCGACCAAGAGACCCAGTACTTC.

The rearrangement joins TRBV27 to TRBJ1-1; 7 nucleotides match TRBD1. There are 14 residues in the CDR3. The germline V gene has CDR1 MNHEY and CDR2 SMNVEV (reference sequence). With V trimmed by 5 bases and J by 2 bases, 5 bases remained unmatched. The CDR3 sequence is CASSPRGINTEAFF. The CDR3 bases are TGTGCCAGCAGTCCCAGGGGGATAAACACTGAAGCTTTCTTT.

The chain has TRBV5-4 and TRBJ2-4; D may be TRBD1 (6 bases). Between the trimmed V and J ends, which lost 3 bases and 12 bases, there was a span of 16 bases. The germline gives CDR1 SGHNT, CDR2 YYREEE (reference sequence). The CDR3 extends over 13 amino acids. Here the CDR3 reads CASSSNRDTNQYF. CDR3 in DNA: TGTGCCAGCAGCTCCAACCGGGACACCAATCAGTACTTC.

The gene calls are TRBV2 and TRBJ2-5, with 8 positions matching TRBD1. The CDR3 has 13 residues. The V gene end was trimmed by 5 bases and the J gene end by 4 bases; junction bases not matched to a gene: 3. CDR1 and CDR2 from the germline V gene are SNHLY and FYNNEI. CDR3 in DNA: TGTGCCAGCAGTTCCGACAGGGGAGAGACCCAGTACTTC. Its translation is CASSSDRGETQYF.

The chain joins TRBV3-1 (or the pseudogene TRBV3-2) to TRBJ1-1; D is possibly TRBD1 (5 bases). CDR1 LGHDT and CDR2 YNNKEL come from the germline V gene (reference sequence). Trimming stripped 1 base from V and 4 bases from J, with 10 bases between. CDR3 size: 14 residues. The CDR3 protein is CASSQVQGGTEAFF. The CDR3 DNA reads TGTGCCAGCAGCCAAGTCCAGGGAGGCACTGAAGCTTTCTTT.